This record covers a single TCR beta chain. V lost 5 bases and J 3 bases, leaving 19 bases between the germline ends. The germline gives CDR1 SEHNR, CDR2 FQNEAQ (reference sequence). The CDR3 spans 16 residues. This entry belongs to a study of brain T cells in children with intractable seizures. Only in-frame clones appear in the TCRdb table, and some are missing; sequencing was by immunoSEQ multiplex PCR. Here the sample spans about 80,000 clones, roughly 89% being singletons. Sequencing used peripheral blood, obtained at surgery. This receptor was obtained from a girl between 2 and 10 years old with Rasmussen encephalitis and intractable seizures. The V gene is TRBV7-9, the J gene TRBJ1-1, with no clear D. The CDR3 loop is CASSVNRWGAYTEAFF. The CDR3 DNA is TGTGCCAGCAGCGTAAATCGTTGGGGAGCGTACACTGAAGCTTTCTTT.